One TCR beta chain is described in this entry. This entry comes from a study of blood T cell repertoires in COVID-19. Assay: immunoSEQ multiplex PCR; the TCRdb copy retains only in-frame clones and omits some. The table lists approximately 300,000 clones, roughly 86% of them singletons. The germline V gene has CDR1 WSHSY and CDR2 SAAADI. V trimming: 6 bases; J trimming: 0 bases; junction bases outside the gene matches: 4. This CDR3 comprises 15 residues. The sample taken for sequencing was PBMCs or T cells enriched from blood (not recorded which). This clonotype originated in a woman in her late teens or twenties who had recovered from COVID-19. V usage is TRBV10-2 and J usage is TRBJ2-1, with TRBD2 matching 8 bases. The CDR3 nucleotides are TGCGCCAGCAGCAGGAGCGGGAGCTCCTACAATGAGCAGTTCTTC. It encodes CASSRSGSSYNEQFF.